These 21 T cell receptor beta chains came from one sample sequenced in a study of cytomegalovirus exposure and HLA in healthy donors. PCR was performed using 60 Vbeta and 13 Jbeta primers. Sequencing used immunoSEQ multiplex PCR; TCRdb keeps in-frame clones, though not all of them. The table lists about 270,000 clones, roughly two thirds of them singletons. The sample comprised PBMCs. The source of these receptors is a female donor in good health and CMV-seronegative.

The J gene is TRBJ1-2, the V gene TRBV11-2; D is uncertain. V was shortened by 0 bases and J by 6 bases, with 17 bases between the two germline ends. Germline V gene sequence: CDR1 SGHAT, CDR2 FQNNGV. CDR3 size: 16 residues. The chain's CDR3 is CASSLDSDGLAHGYTF. For the CDR3, the DNA is TGTGCCAGCAGCTTAGATTCGGACGGCCTAGCCCATGGCTACACCTTC.

This chain connects TRBV18 to TRBJ2-7, with D perhaps matching TRBD1 (6 bases). V gave up 6 bases and J gave up 0 bases, with 18 bases separating them. The CDR3 loop spans 16 amino acids. From germline, CDR1 is KGHSH and CDR2 LQKENI. CDR3 bases: TGTGCCAGCTCCCAGGGGCAAACCGGGATCTCCTACGAGCAGTACTTC. It translates to CASSQGQTGISYEQYF.

The chain employs TRBV9 and TRBJ2-1, with D possibly TRBD2 on 6 matching bases. Trimming shortened V by 0 bases and J by 8 bases, and 9 bases separated the two germline ends. CDR3 length: 13 amino acids. Germline loops: CDR1 SGDLS, CDR2 YYNGEE. The CDR3 DNA follows: TGTGCCAGCAGCGTAGAAGGCGGGGATGAGCAGTTCTTC. Its translation is CASSVEGGDEQFF.

The rearrangement joins TRBV5-1 to TRBJ1-5; D possibly corresponds to TRBD1 (5 bases). This CDR3 has 14 amino acids. Germline CDR1 reads SGHRS; CDR2 reads YFSETQ. Trimming left V 0 bases short and J 4 bases short, with 8 bases between. Here the CDR3 DNA reads TGCGCCAGCAGCTTGGGGGCAGGGAATCAGCCCCAGCATTTT. It specifies CASSLGAGNQPQHF. Looking up the rest from reference TRBV5-1 and TRBJ1-5 gives the full variable domain: KAGVTQTPRYLIKTRGQQVTLSCSPISGHRSVSWYQQTPGQGLQFLFEYFSETQRNKGNFPGRFSGRQFSNSRSEMNVSTLELGDSALYLCASSLGAGNQPQHFGDGTRLSIL.

V gene TRBV11-1 combines with J gene TRBJ2-1, with TRBD1 matching over 8 bases. The CDR3 covers 15 residues. V lost 4 bases, J lost 4 bases, and 6 bases stayed unmatched. CDR1 is SGHAT, CDR2 FQDESV, per germline (reference sequence). The CDR3 loop reads CASSSQGVPYNEQFF. CDR3 bases: TGTGCCAGCAGCTCACAGGGGGTCCCATACAATGAGCAGTTCTTC.

The rearrangement links TRBV7-9 to TRBJ1-1; 9 bases align to TRBD1. Trimming cost V 1 base and J 7 bases; bases outside gene matches: 1. The germline CDR1 and CDR2 sequences are SEHNR and FQNEAQ (reference sequence). The CDR3 is 13 residues long. The CDR3 nucleotides are TGTGCCAGCAGCTTAGGGGGACAGGGTGAAGCTTTCTTT. Translating it yields CASSLGGQGEAFF.

The V and J genes are TRBV9 and TRBJ2-1; 8 nucleotides align to TRBD1. Germline-derived CDR1 and CDR2 are SGDLS and YYNGEE. This CDR3 has 18 amino acids. The V segment lost 0 bases and the J segment 0 bases; nucleotides outside the gene matches: 8. The DNA for the CDR3 is TGTGCCAGCAGCGTAGCCCCTACAGGGGGTAGCTCCTACAATGAGCAGTTCTTC. Protein product: CASSVAPTGGSSYNEQFF. The full variable domain, completed using reference TRBV9 and TRBJ2-1, is DSGVTQTPKHLITATGQRVTLRCSPRSGDLSVYWYQQSLDQGLQFLIQYYNGEERAKGNILERFSAQQFPDLHSELNLSSLELGDSALYFCASSVAPTGGSSYNEQFFGPGTRLTVL.

The V call is TRBV2, the J call TRBJ2-2; D is unclear. This CDR3 region has 14 residues. Germline CDR1 reads SNHLY; CDR2 reads FYNNEI. V was cut by 4 bases and J by 2 bases, with 8 bases left in between. The CDR3 protein is CASSVSKNTGELFF. CDR3 coding DNA: TGTGCCAGCAGTGTGAGCAAAAACACCGGGGAGCTGTTTTTT.

The chain recombines TRBV2 with TRBJ1-5; 7 bases fit TRBD1. V shed 5 bases, J shed 2 bases, and the junction held 3 bases outside the gene matches. This CDR3 has 14 residues. The germline V gene has CDR1 SNHLY and CDR2 FYNNEI. CDR3 sequence reads: CASSPTGGNQPQHF. As DNA, the CDR3 is TGTGCCAGCAGTCCCACAGGGGGCAATCAGCCCCAGCATTTT.

This chain connects TRBV10-1 to TRBJ2-7, with unresolved D. Per germline, CDR1 WNHNN and CDR2 SYGVQD (reference sequence). V was cut by 3 bases and J by 0 bases, with 9 bases left in between. The CDR3 spans 14 residues. CDR3 DNA sequence: TGCGCCAGCAGTGACTCGCGGCACTCCTACGAGCAGTACTTC. Translation gives CASSDSRHSYEQYF.

The V gene is TRBV30, the J gene TRBJ2-3; 10 nucleotides match TRBD2. V lost 2 bases and J lost 4; bases outside the gene matches: 12. Per germline, CDR1 GTSNPN and CDR2 SVGIG (reference sequence). CDR3 length: 17 residues. The CDR3 region has the DNA TGTGCCTGGAGTCCCCGCAGACTAGCGGGTGTTGCAGATACGCAGTATTTT. It codes for CAWSPRRLAGVADTQYF.

Concerning this clone: Within the sample, other DNA sequences also encode this same CDR3. As DNA, the CDR3 is TGTGCCAGCAGCTTGGGTCTAGCGGCCTCCTACAATGAGCAGTTCTTC. Amino acid sequence: CASSLGLAASYNEQFF. This chain uses TRBV5-4 with TRBJ2-1, with TRBD2 matching 7 bases. V was clipped by 0 bases and J by 0 bases; unmatched bases: 3. The CDR3 totals 16 residues. Germline CDR1 is SGHNT and CDR2 is YYREEE (reference sequence). Full variable domain (remainder filled in from reference TRBV5-4 and TRBJ2-1): ETGVTQSPTHLIKTRGQQVTLRCSSQSGHNTVSWYQQALGQGPQFIFQYYREEENGRGNFPPRFSGLQFPNYSSELNVNALELDDSALYLCASSLGLAASYNEQFFGPGTRLTVL.

The DNA for the CDR3 is TGTGCCAGTAGTATCGGGGGGGACAGCGTGGAGGGGGGCAATCAGCCCCAGCATTTT. Translated, it gives CASSIGGDSVEGGNQPQHF. V and J are TRBV19 and TRBJ1-5, with 7 nucleotides matching TRBD1. Germline V gives CDR1 LNHDA, CDR2 SQIVND (reference sequence). This CDR3 comprises 19 residues. V shed 3 bases, J shed 2 bases, and the junction held 16 bases outside the gene matches.

In its sample, this clone was seen once. The junction does not match germline at one end; this may be a read error. The same CDR3 also results from other DNA sequences found in this sample. The genes are TRBV29-1 and TRBJ2-1; the match to TRBD1 covers 8 bases. The CDR3 has 16 residues. Germline V gene data show CDR1 as SQVTM and CDR2 as ANQGSEA. CDR3 nucleotides: TGCAGTGTTGAAGGACAGGGTATTTCTCGTATGGGTGAGCAGTTCTTC. Residues: CSVEGQGISRMGEQFF.

The chain recombines TRBV18 with TRBJ2-7, with D possibly being TRBD1 (5 bases). Deletions cut 4 bases from V and 2 bases from J, with 6 bases between. The germline CDR1 and CDR2 sequences are KGHSH and LQKENI. CDR3 length equals 12 residues. The CDR3 nucleotides read TGTGCCAGCTCACAGGGGCCCTACGAGCAGTACTTC. Its translation: CASSQGPYEQYF.

This clone was seen a single time. V gene TRBV5-4 combines with J gene TRBJ2-2, with 11 nucleotides matching TRBD2. Unmatched junction bases numbered 1, after V lost 2 bases and J lost 7 bases. CDR3 length: 14 residues. The germline V gene encodes CDR1 SGHNT and CDR2 YYREEE (reference sequence). The CDR3 DNA follows: TGTGCCAGCAGCTTAGGACTAGCGGGCGGGGAGCTGTTTTTT. Its protein product is CASSLGLAGGELFF.

The J gene is TRBJ2-5, the V gene TRBV2; 9 bases map to TRBD2. Trimming removed 6 bases from V and 5 bases from J; junction bases left unmatched: 13. Looked up from germline, CDR1 is SNHLY and CDR2 is FYNNEI. The length of the CDR3 is 16 residues. CDR3 sequence: CASSLIRAGGLETQYF. Here the CDR3 DNA reads TGTGCCAGCAGCCTAATTAGGGCGGGAGGGCTGGAGACCCAGTACTTC.

This sequence joins TRBV7-2 and TRBJ2-2; TRBD2 aligns across 10 bases. The CDR3 is 18 amino acids. V shed 2 bases and J 0 bases; nucleotides not matched to a gene: 6. Germline CDR1 SGHTA, CDR2 FQGNSA. The chain's CDR3 is CASSLILAGAANTGELFF. In nucleotides, the CDR3 is TGTGCCAGCAGCTTAATTCTAGCGGGAGCCGCGAACACCGGGGAGCTGTTTTTT.

V and J are TRBV28 and TRBJ2-2; 7 bases are a match to TRBD1. Germline V gene lookup returns CDR1 MDHEN and CDR2 SYDVKM. Unmatched junction bases numbered 4, after V lost 3 bases and J lost 6 bases. CDR3 length: 14 amino acids. CDR3 DNA: TGTGCCAGCAGTTTGTGGCAGGGGGCCGGGGAGCTGTTTTTT. It encodes CASSLWQGAGELFF. Complete variable domain (other parts from reference TRBV28 and TRBJ2-2): DVKVTQSSRYLVKRTGEKVFLECVQDMDHENMFWYRQDPGLGLRLIYFSYDVKMKEKGDIPEGYSVSREKKERFSLILESASTNQTSMYLCASSLWQGAGELFFGEGSRLTVL.

The rearrangement uses TRBV19 and TRBJ1-1; D unresolved. The CDR3 contains 13 residues. Looked up from germline, CDR1 is LNHDA and CDR2 is SQIVND (reference sequence). V lost 3 bases, J lost 1 base, and 6 bases lay in between. The CDR3, as DNA: TGTGCCAGTAGTATCCCAGGGAACACTGAAGCTTTCTTT. Its translation is CASSIPGNTEAFF.

This clone was seen more than once but under ten times. J is TRBJ1-3 and V is TRBV7-9, with D unclear. There are 13 residues in the CDR3. CDR1 is SEHNR, CDR2 FQNEAQ, per germline (reference sequence). Trimming took off 3 bases at V and 7 bases at J, with 10 bases between the two ends. The DNA of the CDR3 is TGTGCCAGCAGCTTGCCGGGGATGAACACCATATATTTT. As protein: CASSLPGMNTIYF.